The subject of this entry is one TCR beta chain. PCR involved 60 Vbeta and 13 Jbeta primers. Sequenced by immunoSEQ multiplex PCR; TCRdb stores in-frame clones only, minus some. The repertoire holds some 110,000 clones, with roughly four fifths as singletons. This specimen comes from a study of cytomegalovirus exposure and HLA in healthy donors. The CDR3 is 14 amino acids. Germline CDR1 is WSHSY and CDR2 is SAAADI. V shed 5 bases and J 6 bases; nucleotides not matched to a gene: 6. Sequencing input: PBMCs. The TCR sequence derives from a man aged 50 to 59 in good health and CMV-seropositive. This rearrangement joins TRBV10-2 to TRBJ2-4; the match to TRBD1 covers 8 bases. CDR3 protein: CASSTGQGRNIQYF. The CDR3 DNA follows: TGCGCCAGCAGTACTGGACAGGGTAGAAACATTCAGTACTTC.